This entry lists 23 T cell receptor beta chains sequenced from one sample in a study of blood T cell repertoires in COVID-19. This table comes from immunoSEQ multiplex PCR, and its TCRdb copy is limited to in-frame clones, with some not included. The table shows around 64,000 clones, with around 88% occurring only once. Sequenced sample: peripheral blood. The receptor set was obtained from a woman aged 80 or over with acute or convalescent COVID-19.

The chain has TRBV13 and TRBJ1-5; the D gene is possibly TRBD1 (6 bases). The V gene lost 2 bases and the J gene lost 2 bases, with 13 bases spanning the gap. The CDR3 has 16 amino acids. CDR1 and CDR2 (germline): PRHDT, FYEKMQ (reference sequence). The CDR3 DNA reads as TGTGCCAGCAGCTTAAGGCAGGGGTTGGGCAATCAGCCCCAGCATTTT. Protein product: CASSLRQGLGNQPQHF.

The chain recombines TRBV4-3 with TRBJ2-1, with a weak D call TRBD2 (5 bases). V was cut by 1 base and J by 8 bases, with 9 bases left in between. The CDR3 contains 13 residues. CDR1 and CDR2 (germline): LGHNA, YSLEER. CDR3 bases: TGCGCCAGCAGCCAAGGCCAGGACTATGAGCAGTTCTTC. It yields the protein CASSQGQDYEQFF.

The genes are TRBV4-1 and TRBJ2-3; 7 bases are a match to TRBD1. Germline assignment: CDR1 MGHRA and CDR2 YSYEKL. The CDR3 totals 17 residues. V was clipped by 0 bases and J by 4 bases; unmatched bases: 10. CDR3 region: CASSQEAWDSLPDTQYF. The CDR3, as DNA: TGCGCCAGCAGCCAAGAAGCGTGGGACAGCCTCCCAGATACGCAGTATTTT.

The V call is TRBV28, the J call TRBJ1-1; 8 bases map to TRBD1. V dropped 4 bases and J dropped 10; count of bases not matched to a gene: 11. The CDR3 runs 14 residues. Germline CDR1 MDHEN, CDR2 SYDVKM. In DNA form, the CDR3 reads TGTGCCAGCAGTTCTCAGGGGACAGGCACCCGAGCTTTCTTT. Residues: CASSSQGTGTRAFF.

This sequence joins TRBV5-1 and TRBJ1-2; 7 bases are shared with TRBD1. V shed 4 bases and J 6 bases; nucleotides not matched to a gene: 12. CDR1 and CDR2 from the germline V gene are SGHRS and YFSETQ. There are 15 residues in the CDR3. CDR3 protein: CASSRESTGLDGYTF. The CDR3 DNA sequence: TGCGCCAGCAGCAGAGAATCGACAGGGTTGGATGGCTACACCTTC.

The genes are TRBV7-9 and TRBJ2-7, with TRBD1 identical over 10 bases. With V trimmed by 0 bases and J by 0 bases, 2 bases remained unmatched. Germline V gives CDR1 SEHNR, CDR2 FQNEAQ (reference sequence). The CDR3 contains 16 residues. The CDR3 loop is CASSLAGQGSSYEQYF. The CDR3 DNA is TGTGCCAGCAGCTTAGCGGGACAGGGGAGCTCCTACGAGCAGTACTTC.

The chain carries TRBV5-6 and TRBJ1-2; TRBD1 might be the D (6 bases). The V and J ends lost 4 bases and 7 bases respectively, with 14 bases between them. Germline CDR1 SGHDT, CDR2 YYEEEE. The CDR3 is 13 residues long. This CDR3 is CASSPRGPGGYTF. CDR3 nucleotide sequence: TGTGCCAGCAGCCCCAGGGGCCCAGGTGGCTACACCTTC.

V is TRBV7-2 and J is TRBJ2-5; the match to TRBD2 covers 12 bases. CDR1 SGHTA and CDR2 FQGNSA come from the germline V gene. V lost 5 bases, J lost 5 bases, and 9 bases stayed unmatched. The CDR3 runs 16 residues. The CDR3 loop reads CASSPRPSGGAETQYF. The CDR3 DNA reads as TGTGCCAGCAGCCCACGTCCTAGCGGGGGGGCGGAGACCCAGTACTTC.

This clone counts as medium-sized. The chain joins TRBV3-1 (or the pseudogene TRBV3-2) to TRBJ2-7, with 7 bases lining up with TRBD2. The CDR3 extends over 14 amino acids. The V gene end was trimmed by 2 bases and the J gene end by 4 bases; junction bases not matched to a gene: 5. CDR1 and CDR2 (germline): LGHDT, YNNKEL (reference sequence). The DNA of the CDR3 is TGTGCCAGCAGCCAAACTAGCGCCTCTTACGAGCAGTACTTC. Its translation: CASSQTSASYEQYF.

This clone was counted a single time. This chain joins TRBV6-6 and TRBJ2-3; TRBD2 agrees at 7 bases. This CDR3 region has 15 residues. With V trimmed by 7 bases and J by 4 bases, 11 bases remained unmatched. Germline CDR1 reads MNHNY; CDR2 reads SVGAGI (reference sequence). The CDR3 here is CASTARGSGADTQYF. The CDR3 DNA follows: TGTGCCAGCACCGCGCGGGGGAGTGGTGCAGATACGCAGTATTTT.

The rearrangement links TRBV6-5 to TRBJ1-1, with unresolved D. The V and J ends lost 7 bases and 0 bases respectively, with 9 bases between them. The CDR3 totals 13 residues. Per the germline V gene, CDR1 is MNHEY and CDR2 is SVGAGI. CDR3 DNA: TGTGCCAGCATCCGACACCTGAACACTGAAGCTTTCTTT. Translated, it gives CASIRHLNTEAFF.

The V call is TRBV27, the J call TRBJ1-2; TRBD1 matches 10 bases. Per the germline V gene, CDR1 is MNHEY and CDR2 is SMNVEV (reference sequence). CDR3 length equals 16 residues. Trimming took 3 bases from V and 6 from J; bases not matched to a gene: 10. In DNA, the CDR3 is TGTGCCAGCAGTTTCCGACAGGGGGCGAGGGCGAATGGCTACACCTTC. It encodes CASSFRQGARANGYTF.

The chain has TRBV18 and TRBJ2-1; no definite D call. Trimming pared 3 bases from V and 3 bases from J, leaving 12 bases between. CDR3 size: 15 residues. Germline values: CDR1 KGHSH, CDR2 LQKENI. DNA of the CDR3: TGTGCCAGCTCACCTAATCGACTGGGCTACAATGAGCAGTTCTTC. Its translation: CASSPNRLGYNEQFF.

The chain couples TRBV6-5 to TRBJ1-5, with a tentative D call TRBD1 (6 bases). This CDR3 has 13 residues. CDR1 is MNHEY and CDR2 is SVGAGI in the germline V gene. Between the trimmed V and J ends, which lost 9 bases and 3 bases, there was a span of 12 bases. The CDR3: CASVRTVNQPQHF. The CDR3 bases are TGTGCCAGTGTAAGGACAGTCAATCAGCCCCAGCATTTT.

The DNA of the CDR3 is TGTGCCAGCAGCTTTGGGCTAGCGGGAGGGAATGAGCAGTTCTTC. Protein product: CASSFGLAGGNEQFF. The V and J genes are TRBV11-3 and TRBJ2-1; 12 nucleotides line up with TRBD2. The CDR3 is 15 amino acids. Germline CDR1 SGHNT, CDR2 YENEEA. J lost 7 bases, V lost 3 bases, and 4 bases had no gene match.

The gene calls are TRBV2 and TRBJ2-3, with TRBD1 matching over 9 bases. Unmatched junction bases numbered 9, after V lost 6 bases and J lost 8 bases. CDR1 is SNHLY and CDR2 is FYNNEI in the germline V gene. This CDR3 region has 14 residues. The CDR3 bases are TGTGCCAGCAGACCGGACAGGGGCCACGGTACGCAGTATTTT. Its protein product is CASRPDRGHGTQYF.

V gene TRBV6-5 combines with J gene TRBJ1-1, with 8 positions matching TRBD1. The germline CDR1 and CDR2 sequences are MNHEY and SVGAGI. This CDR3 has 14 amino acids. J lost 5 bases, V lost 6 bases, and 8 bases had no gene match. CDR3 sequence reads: CASRLDRDRTEAFF. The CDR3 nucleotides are TGTGCCAGCAGGCTGGACAGGGATCGTACTGAAGCTTTCTTT.

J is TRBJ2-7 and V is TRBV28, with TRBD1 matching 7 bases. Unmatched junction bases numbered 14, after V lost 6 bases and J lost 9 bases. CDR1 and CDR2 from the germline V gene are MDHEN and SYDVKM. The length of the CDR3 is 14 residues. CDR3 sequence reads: CASSPASHRGGQYF. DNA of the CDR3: TGTGCCAGCAGCCCCGCCTCCCACAGGGGCGGGCAGTACTTC.

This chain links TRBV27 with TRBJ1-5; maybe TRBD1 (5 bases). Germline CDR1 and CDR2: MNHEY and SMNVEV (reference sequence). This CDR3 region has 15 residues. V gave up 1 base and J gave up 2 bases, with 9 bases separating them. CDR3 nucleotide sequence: TGTGCCAGCAGTTTATTTTCGGGGGGCAATCAGCCCCAGCATTTT. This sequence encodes CASSLFSGGNQPQHF.

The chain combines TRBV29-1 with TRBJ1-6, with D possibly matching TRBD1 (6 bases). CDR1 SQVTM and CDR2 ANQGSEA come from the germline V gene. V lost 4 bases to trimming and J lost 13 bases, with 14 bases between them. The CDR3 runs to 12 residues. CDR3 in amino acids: CSVAQGPGPLHF. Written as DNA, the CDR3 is TGCAGCGTTGCGCAGGGGCCAGGGCCCCTCCACTTT.

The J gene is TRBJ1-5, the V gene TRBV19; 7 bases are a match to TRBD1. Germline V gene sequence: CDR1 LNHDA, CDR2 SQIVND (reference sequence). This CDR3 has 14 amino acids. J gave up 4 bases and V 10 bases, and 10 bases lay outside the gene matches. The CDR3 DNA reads TGTGCCACCCTCCCCGGGACAGTAAATCAGCCCCAGCATTTT. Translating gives CATLPGTVNQPQHF.

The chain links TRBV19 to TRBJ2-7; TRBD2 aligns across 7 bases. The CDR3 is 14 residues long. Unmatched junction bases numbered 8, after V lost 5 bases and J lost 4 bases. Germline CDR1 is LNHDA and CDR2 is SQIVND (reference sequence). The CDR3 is CASSVRAGAYEQYF. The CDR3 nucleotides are TGTGCCAGTAGTGTTCGGGCGGGAGCTTACGAGCAGTACTTC.

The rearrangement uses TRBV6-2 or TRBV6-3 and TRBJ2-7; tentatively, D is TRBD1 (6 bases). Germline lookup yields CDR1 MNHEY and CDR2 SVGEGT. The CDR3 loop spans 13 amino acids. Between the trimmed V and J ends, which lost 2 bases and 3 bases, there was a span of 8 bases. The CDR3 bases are TGTGCCAGCAGTTACGGACAGAGCTACGAGCAGTACTTC. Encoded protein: CASSYGQSYEQYF.